This TCR beta chain was identified during a study of T cell responses to AZD1222 COVID-19 vaccine. Trimming stripped 6 bases from V and 8 bases from J, with 18 bases between. The CDR3 is 14 residues long. CDR1 and CDR2 (germline): SGHTS, YDEGEE. Assay: immunoSEQ multiplex PCR; the TCRdb copy retains only in-frame clones and omits some. The sample has about 120,000 clones, approximately 90% seen once. This material consisted of peripheral blood, taken on day 0 of AZD1222 vaccination. The V and J genes are TRBV5-8 and TRBJ2-1, with D hard to call. The TCR comes from an adult in good health. Here the CDR3 reads CASTIMERFDEQFF. The CDR3 nucleotides are TGTGCCAGCACCATAATGGAACGTTTCGATGAGCAGTTCTTC.